These 30 T cell receptor beta chains originate from one sample sequenced in a study of early T cells in non-severe SARS-CoV-2 infection. Each CDR3 protein is one row after TCRdb ran MiXCR on the 5' RACE reads. The data show about 66,000 distinct CDR3 sequences, with about 13% seen just once and roughly 8.3% held by the top ten. Sequencing was carried out using whole blood. Receptors originate from an adult who was a healthcare worker with PCR-confirmed SARS-CoV-2 infection or an uninfected control (not recorded which).

DNA of the CDR3: TGTGCCAGCAGTCCGCCCTCAATGAGAACCTACGAGCAGTACTTC. Its translation is CASSPPSMRTYEQYF. The chain employs TRBV12-3 or TRBV12-4 and TRBJ2-7; D unclear. This CDR3 comprises 15 residues. Trimming shortened V by 5 bases and J by 2 bases, and 16 bases separated the two germline ends.

This sequence joins TRBV6-1 and TRBJ1-5; 10 bases align to TRBD1. Per germline, CDR1 MNHNS and CDR2 SASEGT. CDR3 length: 16 residues. Trimming cost V 8 bases and J 3 bases; bases outside gene matches: 10. The CDR3 reads CASSNPGTGVNQPQHF. DNA for the CDR3: TGTGCCAGCTCTAATCCCGGGACAGGGGTCAATCAGCCCCAGCATTTT.

The table lists this clonotype with many counts. The chain couples TRBV9 to TRBJ2-7; 7 nucleotides match TRBD1. Per germline, CDR1 SGDLS and CDR2 YYNGEE. V shed 4 bases and J 6 bases; nucleotides not matched to a gene: 7. This CDR3 comprises 13 residues. CDR3 nucleotides: TGTGCCAGCAGCAAAATGACAGGGAGCGAGCAGTACTTC. It codes for CASSKMTGSEQYF.

The chain uses TRBV2 and TRBJ2-3; TRBD1 matches 10 bases. The germline gives CDR1 SNHLY, CDR2 FYNNEI. This CDR3 is built from 15 residues. The ends lost 6 bases at V and 1 base at J; junction bases unmatched: 4. CDR3 DNA: TGTGCCAGCAGAGACAGGGGGCTTCGCACAGATACGCAGTATTTT. Its protein product is CASRDRGLRTDTQYF.

This clonotype was observed a few times. V usage is TRBV7-2 and J usage is TRBJ1-5; 7 nucleotides line up with TRBD1. The J segment lost 6 bases and the V segment lost 4 bases, leaving 9 bases of the junction unmatched. Germline lookup yields CDR1 SGHTA and CDR2 FQGNSA. This CDR3 spans 15 amino acids. CDR3 protein: CASSSNRGAGQPQHF. In DNA, the CDR3 is TGTGCCAGCAGCTCAAACAGGGGCGCGGGTCAGCCCCAGCATTTT. The full variable domain, completed using reference TRBV7-2 and TRBJ1-5, is GAGVSQSPSNKVTEKGKDVELRCDPISGHTALYWYRQSLGQGLEFLIYFQGNSAPDKSGLPSDRFSAERTGGSVSTLTIQRTQQEDSAVYLCASSSNRGAGQPQHFGDGTRLSIL.

The sample holds many counts of this clonotype. This chain joins TRBV19 and TRBJ2-5; 14 bases are a match to TRBD2. J was trimmed by 5 bases and V by 6 bases; bases with no gene match: 14. The CDR3 extends over 18 amino acids. Germline lookup yields CDR1 LNHDA and CDR2 SQIVND (reference sequence). The CDR3 loop reads CASRDQRKTSGRAETQYF. CDR3 DNA sequence: TGTGCCAGTAGAGACCAACGCAAGACTAGCGGGAGGGCGGAGACCCAGTACTTC.

This clonotype was detected only a few times. The chain joins TRBV5-1 to TRBJ1-1; possibly TRBD1 for D (6 bases). Trimming removed 4 bases at V and 7 bases at J, with 20 bases between. Germline lookup yields CDR1 SGHRS and CDR2 YFSETQ. This CDR3 contains 15 residues. CDR3 loop: CASSDQGIPFGEAFF. The CDR3 DNA reads TGCGCCAGCAGCGATCAGGGGATACCGTTCGGTGAAGCTTTCTTT. The whole variable domain, remainder taken from reference TRBV5-1 and TRBJ1-1, is KAGVTQTPRYLIKTRGQQVTLSCSPISGHRSVSWYQQTPGQGLQFLFEYFSETQRNKGNFPGRFSGRQFSNSRSEMNVSTLELGDSALYLCASSDQGIPFGEAFFGQGTRLTVV.

In this sample, this clonotype turned up a few times. The chain couples TRBV12-3 or TRBV12-4 to TRBJ2-7; 14 bases agree with TRBD2. The CDR3 runs 19 residues. Trimming at V came to 2 bases and at J to 5 bases, leaving 14 bases not matched to a gene. Here the CDR3 reads CASSLKGSRTSGRRNEQYF. The CDR3 DNA sequence: TGTGCCAGCAGTTTAAAAGGAAGTCGGACTAGCGGGAGGCGGAACGAGCAGTACTTC.

This clonotype came up a few times. V gene TRBV10-3 combines with J gene TRBJ2-3; D might be TRBD2 (6 bases). The V end was cut by 8 bases, the J end by 4 bases, with 13 bases between. CDR1 is ENHRY and CDR2 is SYGVKD in the germline V gene. The CDR3 runs to 13 residues. The CDR3 bases are TGTGCCATCCTCGGGAGCGAGTCAGATACGCAGTATTTT. Amino acids: CAILGSESDTQYF.

The table lists this clonotype with many counts. The CDR3: CASSLMDNEQFF. The CDR3 DNA follows: TGTGCCAGCAGCTTAATGGACAATGAGCAGTTCTTC. The rearrangement uses TRBV11-1 and TRBJ2-1; D unclear. CDR3 length: 12 residues. Germline V gives CDR1 SGHAT, CDR2 FQDESV (reference sequence). The V end lost 2 bases, the J end lost 5 bases, and 4 bases lay between the germline ends. Based on the CDR3 plus reference TRBV11-1 and TRBJ2-1, the full variable domain is EAEVAQSPRYKITEKSQAVAFWCDPISGHATLYWYRQILGQGPELLVQFQDESVVDDSQLPKDRFSAERLKGVDSTLKIQPAELGDSAMYLCASSLMDNEQFFGPGTRLTVL.

CDR3 DNA: TGCAGTGCCGCCCGGGACACGAACTACGAGCAGTACTTC. It encodes CSAARDTNYEQYF. The J gene is TRBJ2-7, the V gene TRBV20-1, with a tentative D call TRBD1 (6 bases). With 6 bases removed from V and 3 bases from J, the gap between germline ends came to 15 bases. Germline lookup yields CDR1 DFQATT and CDR2 SNEGSKA (reference sequence). This CDR3 region has 13 residues.

This clonotype turned up a few times. V usage is TRBV20-1 and J usage is TRBJ2-1, with D unclear. Trimming stripped 0 bases from V and 2 bases from J, with 11 bases between. The CDR3 has 15 residues. CDR1 is DFQATT and CDR2 is SNEGSKA in the germline V gene (reference sequence). This chain's CDR3 is CSARDTTDAYNEQFF. CDR3 nucleotide sequence: TGCAGTGCTAGAGATACCACGGATGCCTACAATGAGCAGTTCTTC.

The sample holds a few counts of this clonotype. V usage is TRBV5-5 and J usage is TRBJ2-7; a possible D gene is TRBD2 (6 bases). Germline assignment: CDR1 SGHKS and CDR2 YYEKEE (reference sequence). The CDR3 is made up of 14 amino acids. Trimming shortened V by 0 bases and J by 7 bases, and 14 bases separated the two germline ends. CDR3 DNA sequence: TGTGCCAGCAGCTTGGACGTTAGACGGGGGGAGCAGTACTTC. Translation: CASSLDVRRGEQYF. The entire variable domain, with the rest obtained from reference TRBV5-5 and TRBJ2-7, is as follows: DAGVTQSPTHLIKTRGQQVTLRCSPISGHKSVSWYQQVLGQGPQFIFQYYEKEERGRGNFPDRFSARQFPNYSSELNVNALLLGDSALYLCASSLDVRRGEQYFGPGTRLTVT.

This clonotype came up a few times. The genes are TRBV11-2 and TRBJ2-7, with D uncertain. Trimming took off 5 bases at V and 6 bases at J, with 11 bases between the two ends. Germline V gene lookup returns CDR1 SGHAT and CDR2 FQNNGV. The CDR3 has 12 residues. The CDR3 DNA reads TGTGCCAGCAGCCCCCACACAACCGAGCAGTACTTC. Translated, it gives CASSPHTTEQYF.

Only a few counts were recorded for this clonotype. The chain couples TRBV19 to TRBJ2-5, with D perhaps TRBD1 (5 bases). The germline CDR1 and CDR2 sequences are LNHDA and SQIVND (reference sequence). V lost 7 bases and J lost 2, with 11 bases in between. The CDR3 loop spans 13 amino acids. CDR3 residues: CASKWQGQETQYF. CDR3 nucleotides: TGTGCCAGTAAATGGCAGGGACAAGAGACCCAGTACTTC.

The gene calls are TRBV6-2 or TRBV6-3 and TRBJ2-1, with no clear D. This CDR3 spans 14 amino acids. V lost 3 bases to trimming and J lost 7 bases, with 13 bases between them. CDR1 and CDR2 from the germline V gene are MNHEY and SVGEGT. CDR3 sequence reads: CASSYVSVGNEQFF. The CDR3 DNA is TGTGCCAGCAGTTATGTTAGTGTAGGGAATGAGCAGTTCTTC.

The CDR3 loop reads CSARQGGVTQYF. CDR3 DNA sequence: TGCAGTGCTAGACAGGGGGGTGTGACCCAGTACTTC. The chain links TRBV20-1 to TRBJ2-5; D is perhaps TRBD1 (7 bases). Germline CDR1 reads DFQATT; CDR2 reads SNEGSKA (reference sequence). This CDR3 is built from 12 residues. The V end lost 2 bases, the J end lost 7 bases, and 11 bases lay between the germline ends.

This clonotype was seen at least ten times. This sequence joins TRBV29-1 and TRBJ1-2, with no clear D. V was trimmed by 2 bases and J by 7 bases, leaving 14 bases between them. The CDR3 runs to 13 residues. From germline, CDR1 is SQVTM and CDR2 ANQGSEA. CDR3 DNA sequence: TGCAGCGTTGAACCGGTTCCCTCTCTTGGCTACACCTTC. It encodes CSVEPVPSLGYTF. Together with reference TRBV29-1 and TRBJ1-2, the CDR3 gives the full variable domain: SAVISQKPSRDICQRGTSLTIQCQVDSQVTMMFWYRQQPGQSLTLIATANQGSEATYESGFVIDKFPISRPNLTFSTLTVSNMSPEDSSIYLCSVEPVPSLGYTFGSGTRLTVV.

The rearrangement uses TRBV28 and TRBJ1-5, with D hard to call. V was pared by 8 bases and J by 5 bases, with 10 bases between. Per the germline V gene, CDR1 is MDHEN and CDR2 is SYDVKM. The CDR3 length is 12 residues. CDR3 DNA sequence: TGTGCCAGCGACGGGGTAGATCAGCCCCAGCATTTT. Encoded protein: CASDGVDQPQHF.

This clonotype appeared many times. This chain connects TRBV3-1 to TRBJ2-1; perhaps TRBD2 as D (6 bases). Between the trimmed V and J ends, which lost 3 bases and 5 bases, there was a span of 17 bases. In germline, CDR1 is LGHDT, CDR2 YNNKEL (reference sequence). The CDR3 contains 16 residues. In nucleotides, the CDR3 is TGTGCCAGCAGCCAGGCACCGGGACTGGGGAACAATGAGCAGTTCTTC. This codes for CASSQAPGLGNNEQFF.

The chain couples TRBV20-1 to TRBJ2-1; 12 bases align to TRBD2. The CDR3 runs 15 residues. Germline V gives CDR1 DFQATT, CDR2 SNEGSKA (reference sequence). The trim removed 0 bases at V and 9 bases at J, leaving 6 bases unmatched. The CDR3 sequence: CSARDWTSGTIEQFF. The CDR3 DNA sequence: TGCAGTGCTAGAGATTGGACTAGCGGGACGATTGAGCAGTTCTTC.

This clonotype was observed many times. The chain employs TRBV20-1 and TRBJ2-3, with D possibly TRBD1 on 5 matching bases. The CDR3 contains 14 residues. V gave up 6 bases and J gave up 5 bases, with 18 bases separating them. The germline CDR1 and CDR2 sequences are DFQATT and SNEGSKA (reference sequence). The CDR3 DNA sequence: TGCAGTGCCCCAGGGCTTCTGGTAGGAGATACGCAGTATTTT. Translating it yields CSAPGLLVGDTQYF.

This clonotype was seen repeatedly, ten times or more. The CDR3 DNA sequence: TGTGCCACCAGTGACCTGACAGACTATGGCTACACCTTC. Translation: CATSDLTDYGYTF. The chain is built from TRBV24-1 and TRBJ1-2; TRBD1 is a possible D gene (5 bases). V dropped 4 bases and J dropped 3 bases, with 8 bases sitting between them. The CDR3 is made up of 13 amino acids. Germline V lookup: CDR1 KGHDR, CDR2 SFDVKD.

V and J are TRBV6-2 or TRBV6-3 and TRBJ1-2; no firm D call. CDR3 length: 12 amino acids. Germline V CDR1 and CDR2: MNHEY, SVGEGT. V lost 5 bases and J 8 bases, leaving 12 bases between the germline ends. The CDR3 is CASSLLRNGYTF. CDR3 DNA sequence: TGTGCCAGCAGTCTATTAAGGAACGGCTACACCTTC.

With regard to this clonotype: Mismatch with germline at one junction end may stem from a read error. The chain has TRBV7-7 and TRBJ2-3, with 7 bases fitting TRBD2. Germline lookup yields CDR1 SSHAT and CDR2 FNYEAQ (reference sequence). The CDR3 contains 15 residues. The CDR3 DNA reads as TGTGCTAGCAGCCAGACTAGCAGCATATACGATACGCAGTATTTT. Its translation: CASSQTSSIYDTQYF.

This clonotype has a handful of counts. V usage is TRBV6-2 or TRBV6-3 and J usage is TRBJ2-5; 10 bases are a match to TRBD1. With 7 bases clipped from V and 9 bases from J, the junction kept 23 bases outside the gene matches. There are 18 residues in the CDR3. The germline CDR1 and CDR2 sequences are MNHEY and SVGEGT. The CDR3 coding sequence is TGTGCCAGCACCTTTACCCCGGGGACAGGGGTAATTCAGGAGTCCCAGTACTTC. Residues: CASTFTPGTGVIQESQYF.

This clonotype has a count of ten or more. This sequence joins TRBV5-5 and TRBJ2-7, with 7 nucleotides matching TRBD2. CDR3 length: 16 amino acids. V lost 0 bases, J lost 0 bases, and 6 bases stayed unmatched. Looked up from germline, CDR1 is SGHKS and CDR2 is YYEKEE (reference sequence). This CDR3 reads CASSLDRGELSYEQYF. The DNA for the CDR3 is TGTGCCAGCAGCTTGGATCGGGGGGAGCTCTCCTACGAGCAGTACTTC.

This rearrangement joins TRBV3-1 to TRBJ1-1, with D tentatively TRBD1 (5 bases). The CDR3 loop spans 17 amino acids. Trimming removed 1 base from V and 0 bases from J, with 15 bases in between. The V gene's germline CDR1 is LGHDT and CDR2 YNNKEL (reference sequence). The CDR3: CASSQVGGWTLNTEAFF. The CDR3 coding sequence is TGTGCCAGCAGCCAAGTTGGGGGGTGGACATTGAACACTGAAGCTTTCTTT.

This clonotype has a handful of counts. J is TRBJ1-2 and V is TRBV4-3; tentatively, D is TRBD1 (5 bases). V lost 1 base, J lost 7 bases, and 19 bases lay in between. The germline V gene has CDR1 LGHNA and CDR2 YSLEER. This CDR3 is built from 16 residues. DNA for the CDR3: TGCGCCAGCAGCCAAGTAATCCCCGACAGCACCAGTGGCTACACCTTC. It encodes CASSQVIPDSTSGYTF.

This clonotype was detected ten times or more. The rearrangement links TRBV28 to TRBJ1-1; D might be TRBD1 (5 bases). CDR1 and CDR2 from the germline V gene are MDHEN and SYDVKM. The CDR3 has 12 amino acids. V was cut by 4 bases and J by 4 bases, with 7 bases left in between. The CDR3 sequence is CASSSGITEAFF. CDR3 in DNA: TGTGCCAGCAGTTCAGGGATCACTGAAGCTTTCTTT.